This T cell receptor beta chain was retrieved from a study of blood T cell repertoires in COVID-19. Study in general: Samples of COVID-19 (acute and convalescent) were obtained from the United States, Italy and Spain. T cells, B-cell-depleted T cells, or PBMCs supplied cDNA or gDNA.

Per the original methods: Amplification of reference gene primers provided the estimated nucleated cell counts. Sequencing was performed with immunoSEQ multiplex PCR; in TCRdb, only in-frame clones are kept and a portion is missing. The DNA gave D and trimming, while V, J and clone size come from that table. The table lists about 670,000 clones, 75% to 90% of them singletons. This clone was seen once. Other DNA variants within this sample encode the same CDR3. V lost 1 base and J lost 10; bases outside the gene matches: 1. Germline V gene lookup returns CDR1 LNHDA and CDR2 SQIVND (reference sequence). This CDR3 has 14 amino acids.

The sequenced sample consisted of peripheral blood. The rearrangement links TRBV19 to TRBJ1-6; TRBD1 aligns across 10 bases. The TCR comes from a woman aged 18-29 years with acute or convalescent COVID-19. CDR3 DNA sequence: TGTGCCAGTAGTATAGGGACAGGGGGGTCACCCCTCCACTTT. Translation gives CASSIGTGGSPLHF.